This entry describes one TCR beta chain. The CDR3 totals 13 residues. The germline gives CDR1 MNHEY, CDR2 SVGAGI. V was clipped by 10 bases and J by 1 base, with 13 bases between them. Survey-level immunoSEQ sequencing profiled the TCR beta repertoire. The protocol was immunoSEQ multiplex PCR, while the TCRdb copy is restricted to in-frame clones and leaves out a portion. This table has 55,000 to 70,000 clones, 93% appearing once. This chain connects TRBV6-5 to TRBJ1-1; tentatively, D is TRBD1 (5 bases). The clonotype originates from a man aged 35 to 55 with rheumatoid arthritis. The sequenced sample consisted of PBMCs. The CDR3 loop reads CATISGRNTEAFF. CDR3 bases: TGTGCCACAATCTCGGGGCGGAACACTGAAGCTTTCTTT.